This T cell receptor beta chain was identified in a study of blood T cell repertoires in COVID-19. About the research overall: Sites in the United States, Italy and Spain provided acute and convalescent COVID-19 samples. The analysed material was cDNA or gDNA that came from T cells, B-cell-depleted T cells, or PBMCs.

This CDR3 is 17 amino acids long. Per germline, CDR1 SGHNT and CDR2 YYREEE (reference sequence). With V trimmed by 2 bases and J by 0 bases, 5 bases remained unmatched. In the original analysis: The authors estimated nucleated cell counts from reference gene primer amplification. Data came from immunoSEQ multiplex PCR; TCRdb stores just in-frame clones and leaves some out. V, J and clone size are those of that table, while D and trimming were read from the DNA. The sample shows 110,000 or so clones, approximately 85% of them seen only once. This receptor was identified in a woman aged 60 to 75 with COVID-19, enrolled during active disease. The material sequenced was peripheral blood. J is TRBJ2-3 and V is TRBV5-4; 11 nucleotides align to TRBD2. The CDR3, as DNA: TGTGCCAGCAGCTTCAGACTAGCGGGGTCTAGCACAGATACGCAGTATTTT. Translating it yields CASSFRLAGSSTDTQYF.